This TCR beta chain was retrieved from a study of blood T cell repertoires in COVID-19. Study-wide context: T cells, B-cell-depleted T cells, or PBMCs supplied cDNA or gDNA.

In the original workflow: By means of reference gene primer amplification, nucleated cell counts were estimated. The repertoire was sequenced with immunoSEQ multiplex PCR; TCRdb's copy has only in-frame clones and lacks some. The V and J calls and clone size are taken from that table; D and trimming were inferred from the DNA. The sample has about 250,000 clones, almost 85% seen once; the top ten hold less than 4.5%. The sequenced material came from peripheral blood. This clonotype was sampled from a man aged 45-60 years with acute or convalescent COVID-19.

Written as DNA, the CDR3 is TGTGCCAGCAGCCAAGCCCTCCAAGAGACCCAGTACTTC. Protein product: CASSQALQETQYF. This rearrangement joins TRBV3-1 (or the pseudogene TRBV3-2) to TRBJ2-5; D gene ambiguous. V was pared by 1 base and J by 1 base, with 4 bases between. The CDR3 sequence is 13 residues long. From germline, CDR1 is LGHDT and CDR2 YNNKEL (reference sequence).